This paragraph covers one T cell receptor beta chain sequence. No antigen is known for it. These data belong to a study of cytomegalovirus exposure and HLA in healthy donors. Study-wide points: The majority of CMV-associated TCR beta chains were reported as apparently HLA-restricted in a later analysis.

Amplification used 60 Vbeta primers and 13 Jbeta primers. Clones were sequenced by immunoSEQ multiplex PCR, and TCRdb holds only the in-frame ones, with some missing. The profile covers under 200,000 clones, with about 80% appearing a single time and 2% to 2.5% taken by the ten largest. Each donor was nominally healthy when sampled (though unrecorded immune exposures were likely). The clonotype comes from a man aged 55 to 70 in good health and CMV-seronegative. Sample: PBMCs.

CDR3 sequence: CASSDDRATDTQYF. CDR3 nucleotides: TGTGCCAGCAGCGACGACAGGGCCACAGATACGCAGTATTTT. The rearrangement links TRBV5-4 to TRBJ2-3; 7 bases fit TRBD1. CDR1 SGHNT and CDR2 YYREEE come from the germline V gene (reference sequence). This CDR3 has 14 residues. V was clipped by 4 bases and J by 2 bases; unmatched bases: 4. The full variable domain, its missing parts supplied by reference TRBV5-4 and TRBJ2-3, is ETGVTQSPTHLIKTRGQQVTLRCSSQSGHNTVSWYQQALGQGPQFIFQYYREEENGRGNFPPRFSGLQFPNYSSELNVNALELDDSALYLCASSDDRATDTQYFGPGTRLTVL.